The TCR beta chain described here comes from a study of blood T cell repertoires in COVID-19. Study-wide context: T cells, B-cell-depleted T cells, or PBMCs provided the cDNA or gDNA that served as material.

The CDR3 contains 15 residues. Germline loops: CDR1 SGHTA, CDR2 FQGTGA. The germline V and J ends were trimmed by 4 bases and 3 bases, with 13 bases remaining between them. The table came from immunoSEQ multiplex PCR; TCRdb's copy has only in-frame clones and leaves some out. The repertoire holds 95,000 to 110,000 clones, with roughly 89% as singletons. Sequencing input: peripheral blood. The sequence came from a human donor in a cohort sampled during active COVID-19. The chain employs TRBV7-3 and TRBJ2-1; TRBD2 might be the D (5 bases). Here the CDR3 reads CASSSGRVVYNEQFF. The CDR3 DNA reads TGTGCCAGCAGCTCGGGGAGAGTGGTCTACAATGAGCAGTTCTTC.